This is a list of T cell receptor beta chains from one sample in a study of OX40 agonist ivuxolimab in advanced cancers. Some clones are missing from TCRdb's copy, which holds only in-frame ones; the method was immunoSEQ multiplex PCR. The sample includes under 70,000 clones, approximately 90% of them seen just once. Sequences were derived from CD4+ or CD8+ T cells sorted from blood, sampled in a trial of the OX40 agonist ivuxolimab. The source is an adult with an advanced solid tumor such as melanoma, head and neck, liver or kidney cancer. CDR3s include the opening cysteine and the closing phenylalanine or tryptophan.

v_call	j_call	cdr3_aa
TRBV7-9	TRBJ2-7	CASSSPSGGPYEQYF
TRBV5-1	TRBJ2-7	CASSPLQGIPYEQYF
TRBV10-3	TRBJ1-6	CATGRLGDSSYNSPLHF
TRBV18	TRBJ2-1	CASSPPIGQGAVNEQFF
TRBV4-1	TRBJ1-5	CASSQEMRVDQPQHF
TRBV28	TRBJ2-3	CASSRSTQYF
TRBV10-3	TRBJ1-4	CAISELWQGPNEKLFF
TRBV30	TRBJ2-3	CAWSELDRGDTQYF
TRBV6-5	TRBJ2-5	CASSYLGGPQETQYF
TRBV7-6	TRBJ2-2	CASSYYMNTGELFF
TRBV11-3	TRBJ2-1	CASSLGSSGGAYNEQFF
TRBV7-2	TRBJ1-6	CASSPTVSPLHF
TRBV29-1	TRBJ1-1	CSVGLGLAFF
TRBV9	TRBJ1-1	CASSVDANTEAFF
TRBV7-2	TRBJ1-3	CASSLDGASGNTIYF
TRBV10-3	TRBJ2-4	CAISDRDRVEGNIQYF
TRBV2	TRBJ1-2	CAGTTGLKPLGGYTF
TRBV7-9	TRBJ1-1	CASKSLGQFNTEAFF
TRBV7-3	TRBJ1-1	CASSLRTANTEAFF
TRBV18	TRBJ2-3	CASSPGQSTDTQYF
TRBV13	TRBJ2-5	CASSAAGDSQETQYF
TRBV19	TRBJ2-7	CASSPRSAYEQYF
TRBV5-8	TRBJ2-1	CASSTTGIGFGNEQFF
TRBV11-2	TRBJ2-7	CASSLDFPGGHEQYF
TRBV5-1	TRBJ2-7	CASSLGTGIYEQYF
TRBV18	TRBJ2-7	CASSPPGRGGLEQYF
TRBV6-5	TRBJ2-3	CASSFIAGPSTDTQYF
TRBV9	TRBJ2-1	CASSVEGLADNEQFF